Listed below are T cell receptor beta chains from one sample, sequenced in a study of shared clonotypes between healthy human individuals. Here immunoSEQ multiplex PCR was the method, and the copy in TCRdb shows in-frame clones only, minus some. The table includes millions of clones, approximately 92% detected once. Sequencing input: naive CD4+ T cells sorted from blood. The source is a man between 18 and 35 years old in good health. CDR3s include the opening cysteine and the closing phenylalanine or tryptophan. Each record gives: CDR3 DNA, CDR3 protein, D gene, V gene, J gene, CDR3 length, clone size. D genes are given only for firm matches. Size values are once, few and many counts, or a class for expanded clones, and some rows have none.

CDR3 DNA: TGTGCCAGCAGTGGAGGCCCCGCGCGTGGAGAGCAGTACTTC
CDR3 protein: CASSGGPARGEQYF
D gene: .
V gene: TRBV2
J gene: TRBJ2-7
CDR3 length: 14
clone size: .

CDR3 DNA: TGTGCCAGCTCGAGGAGCGGGGTCGGCACAGATACGCAGTATTTT
CDR3 protein: CASSRSGVGTDTQYF
D gene: TRBD2
V gene: TRBV2
J gene: TRBJ2-3
CDR3 length: 15
clone size: .

CDR3 DNA: TGCGCCAGCAGGACGACAGGGGGCTCAGACGAGCAGTACTTC
CDR3 protein: CASRTTGGSDEQYF
D gene: TRBD1
V gene: TRBV5-1
J gene: TRBJ2-7
CDR3 length: 14
clone size: once

CDR3 DNA: TGTGCCAGCAGTGAACAGGGGGAGATTCGCAATCAGCCCCAGCATTTT
CDR3 protein: CASSEQGEIRNQPQHF
D gene: TRBD1
V gene: TRBV6-1
J gene: TRBJ1-5
CDR3 length: 16
clone size: .

CDR3 DNA: TGTGCCAGCAGTGGATTCCGGGACAGGGGTAATGAAAAACTGTTTTTT
CDR3 protein: CASSGFRDRGNEKLFF
D gene: TRBD1
V gene: TRBV27
J gene: TRBJ1-4
CDR3 length: 16
clone size: .

CDR3 DNA: TGTGCCAGCAGACCCGGGACAGAGTATGGCTACACCTTC
CDR3 protein: CASRPGTEYGYTF
D gene: TRBD1
V gene: TRBV2
J gene: TRBJ1-2
CDR3 length: 13
clone size: .

CDR3 DNA: TGTGCCAGCAGTCGAACTAGCATTGAGCAGTTCTTC
CDR3 protein: CASSRTSIEQFF
D gene: .
V gene: TRBV27
J gene: TRBJ2-1
CDR3 length: 12
clone size: .

CDR3 DNA: TGTGCCATCAGTGATTTTGGTGAGCAGTTCTTC
CDR3 protein: CAISDFGEQFF
D gene: .
V gene: TRBV10-3
J gene: TRBJ2-1
CDR3 length: 11
clone size: .

CDR3 DNA: TGTGCCAGCAGCTTAGGGGGCAATAGCAATCAGCCCCAGCATTTT
CDR3 protein: CASSLGGNSNQPQHF
D gene: .
V gene: TRBV7-8
J gene: TRBJ1-5
CDR3 length: 15
clone size: .

CDR3 DNA: TGTGCCAGCAGTGAAGCCTTATCGGGACAGGGCAGTATTCTCCACTTT
CDR3 protein: CASSEALSGQGSILHF
D gene: TRBD1
V gene: TRBV6-1
J gene: TRBJ1-6
CDR3 length: 16
clone size: once

CDR3 DNA: TGTGCCAGCAGCCCTACGGGACAGCCTGGACGAGGAGAGCAGTACTTC
CDR3 protein: CASSPTGQPGRGEQYF
D gene: TRBD1
V gene: TRBV14
J gene: TRBJ2-7
CDR3 length: 16
clone size: .

CDR3 DNA: TGTGCCAGCAGCCCACTGGGACTAGCGGGCACAGATACGCAGTATTTT
CDR3 protein: CASSPLGLAGTDTQYF
D gene: TRBD2
V gene: TRBV5-4
J gene: TRBJ2-3
CDR3 length: 16
clone size: .

CDR3 DNA: TGTGCCAGCAGCCAATTGGAAAACACCATATATTTT
CDR3 protein: CASSQLENTIYF
D gene: .
V gene: TRBV14
J gene: TRBJ1-3
CDR3 length: 12
clone size: .

CDR3 DNA: TGTGCCAGCTCACCACAGTCGACAACGGTGGGAAACACCATATATTTT
CDR3 protein: CASSPQSTTVGNTIYF
D gene: .
V gene: TRBV18
J gene: TRBJ1-3
CDR3 length: 16
clone size: .

CDR3 DNA: TGCGCCAGCAGTGAGTCGGGGGTTGGGGAGACCCAGTACTTC
CDR3 protein: CASSESGVGETQYF
D gene: .
V gene: TRBV10-1
J gene: TRBJ2-5
CDR3 length: 14
clone size: .

CDR3 DNA: TGTGCCAGCAGAACACAGGGATTGAACTATGGCTACACCTTC
CDR3 protein: CASRTQGLNYGYTF
D gene: .
V gene: TRBV6-1
J gene: TRBJ1-2
CDR3 length: 14
clone size: .

CDR3 DNA: TGTGCCAGCAGCCTGACAGCATACTATGGCTACACCTTC
CDR3 protein: CASSLTAYYGYTF
D gene: .
V gene: TRBV11-2
J gene: TRBJ1-2
CDR3 length: 13
clone size: .

CDR3 DNA: TGTGCCAGCTCATCGGGAGGGGGATCTCTCTACGAGCAGTACTTC
CDR3 protein: CASSSGGGSLYEQYF
D gene: TRBD2
V gene: TRBV18
J gene: TRBJ2-7
CDR3 length: 15
clone size: .

CDR3 DNA: TGTGCCATCAGCACAGACAGACGGACTGAAGCTTTCTTT
CDR3 protein: CAISTDRRTEAFF
D gene: .
V gene: TRBV10-3
J gene: TRBJ1-1
CDR3 length: 13
clone size: .

CDR3 DNA: TGTGCCAGCAGCTTAGTTCATGGCGGCGGGGAGCTGTTTTTT
CDR3 protein: CASSLVHGGGELFF
D gene: .
V gene: TRBV11-2
J gene: TRBJ2-2
CDR3 length: 14
clone size: once

CDR3 DNA: TGTGCCAGTAGTATAGATCTGGTTGGCGGGGAGCTGTTTTTT
CDR3 protein: CASSIDLVGGELFF
D gene: .
V gene: TRBV19
J gene: TRBJ2-2
CDR3 length: 14
clone size: .

CDR3 DNA: TGTGCCAGTAGCATTAGCTCCTATAATTCACCCCTCCACTTT
CDR3 protein: CASSISSYNSPLHF
D gene: .
V gene: TRBV19
J gene: TRBJ1-6
CDR3 length: 14
clone size: .

CDR3 DNA: TGTGCCAGCAGCCCTAGGACAGGGCTAGAAAAACTGTTTTTT
CDR3 protein: CASSPRTGLEKLFF
D gene: TRBD1
V gene: TRBV5-4
J gene: TRBJ1-4
CDR3 length: 14
clone size: .

CDR3 DNA: TGTGCCAGTCGTACCGACGGGACGACCGGTTCCCAGCATTTT
CDR3 protein: CASRTDGTTGSQHF
D gene: .
V gene: TRBV6-1
J gene: TRBJ1-5
CDR3 length: 14
clone size: .

CDR3 DNA: TGTGCCAGCAGCTTGGTAGGGGCGGATGGCTACACCTTC
CDR3 protein: CASSLVGADGYTF
D gene: .
V gene: TRBV5-4
J gene: TRBJ1-2
CDR3 length: 13
clone size: .

CDR3 DNA: TGCGCCAGCAGCTTGGTTTTGGGAGGGGAAGAGCAGTACTTC
CDR3 protein: CASSLVLGGEEQYF
D gene: TRBD2
V gene: TRBV5-1
J gene: TRBJ2-7
CDR3 length: 14
clone size: .

CDR3 DNA: TGTGCCAGCTCACCACCTGGGACAGACCAAGCTTTCTTT
CDR3 protein: CASSPPGTDQAFF
D gene: TRBD1
V gene: TRBV18
J gene: TRBJ1-1
CDR3 length: 13
clone size: .

CDR3 DNA: TGTGCCAGCAGCCCCGGGGACGTCACATACACCATATATTTT
CDR3 protein: CASSPGDVTYTIYF
D gene: .
V gene: TRBV6-6
J gene: TRBJ1-3
CDR3 length: 14
clone size: .

CDR3 DNA: TGTGCCAGTTCTGGATCGCAAATCAATTCACCCCTCCACTTT
CDR3 protein: CASSGSQINSPLHF
D gene: .
V gene: TRBV19
J gene: TRBJ1-6
CDR3 length: 14
clone size: .

CDR3 DNA: TGTGCCAGCAGCTACGGGAAGCTGTACGAGCAGTACTTC
CDR3 protein: CASSYGKLYEQYF
D gene: .
V gene: TRBV7-9
J gene: TRBJ2-7
CDR3 length: 13
clone size: .

CDR3 DNA: TGTGCCAGCAGCCCCGGTAGGGCGAAGGACGAAAAACTGTTTTTT
CDR3 protein: CASSPGRAKDEKLFF
D gene: .
V gene: TRBV11-2
J gene: TRBJ1-4
CDR3 length: 15
clone size: .

CDR3 DNA: TGTGCCAGCAGTTTAAAAGGTTTTCGAGGTTTTTACGAGCAGTACTTC
CDR3 protein: CASSLKGFRGFYEQYF
D gene: .
V gene: TRBV28
J gene: TRBJ2-7
CDR3 length: 16
clone size: .

CDR3 DNA: TGTGCCAGCAGCTTAGTTTTCAGAAGCTCCTACGAGCAGTACTTC
CDR3 protein: CASSLVFRSSYEQYF
D gene: .
V gene: TRBV7-2
J gene: TRBJ2-7
CDR3 length: 15
clone size: .

CDR3 DNA: TGTGCCAGCAGCCACCTTACCTCTGGAAACACCATATATTTT
CDR3 protein: CASSHLTSGNTIYF
D gene: .
V gene: TRBV6-5
J gene: TRBJ1-3
CDR3 length: 14
clone size: .

CDR3 DNA: TGTGCCAGCAGCGTAGGTACCAGAGAGCCCTATGGCTACACCTTC
CDR3 protein: CASSVGTREPYGYTF
D gene: .
V gene: TRBV9
J gene: TRBJ1-2
CDR3 length: 15
clone size: once

CDR3 DNA: TGCAGCGTTCCCGACTCCGGAAGCACAAGAGATACGCAGTATTTT
CDR3 protein: CSVPDSGSTRDTQYF
D gene: .
V gene: TRBV29-1
J gene: TRBJ2-3
CDR3 length: 15
clone size: .

CDR3 DNA: TGTGCCAGTAGGGATCCGGGACAGCGGCGAGAGACCCAGTACTTC
CDR3 protein: CASRDPGQRRETQYF
D gene: TRBD1
V gene: TRBV19
J gene: TRBJ2-5
CDR3 length: 15
clone size: .

CDR3 DNA: TGCAGTGAGTCCCCGGACTACGAGCAGTACTTC
CDR3 protein: CSESPDYEQYF
D gene: .
V gene: TRBV20-1
J gene: TRBJ2-7
CDR3 length: 11
clone size: .

CDR3 DNA: TGTGCCAGCTCACCTAAGACACTTTCTGCCCAGTACTTC
CDR3 protein: CASSPKTLSAQYF
D gene: .
V gene: TRBV18
J gene: TRBJ2-5
CDR3 length: 13
clone size: once

CDR3 DNA: TGCGCCAGCAGTGCTGGACTAGCGGGAATCAATGAGCAGTTCTTC
CDR3 protein: CASSAGLAGINEQFF
D gene: TRBD2
V gene: TRBV10-1
J gene: TRBJ2-1
CDR3 length: 15
clone size: .

CDR3 DNA: TGTGCCAGCAGAGGACAGGGGTTGGTTCATGAGCAGTTCTTC
CDR3 protein: CASRGQGLVHEQFF
D gene: TRBD1
V gene: TRBV6-6
J gene: TRBJ2-1
CDR3 length: 14
clone size: .